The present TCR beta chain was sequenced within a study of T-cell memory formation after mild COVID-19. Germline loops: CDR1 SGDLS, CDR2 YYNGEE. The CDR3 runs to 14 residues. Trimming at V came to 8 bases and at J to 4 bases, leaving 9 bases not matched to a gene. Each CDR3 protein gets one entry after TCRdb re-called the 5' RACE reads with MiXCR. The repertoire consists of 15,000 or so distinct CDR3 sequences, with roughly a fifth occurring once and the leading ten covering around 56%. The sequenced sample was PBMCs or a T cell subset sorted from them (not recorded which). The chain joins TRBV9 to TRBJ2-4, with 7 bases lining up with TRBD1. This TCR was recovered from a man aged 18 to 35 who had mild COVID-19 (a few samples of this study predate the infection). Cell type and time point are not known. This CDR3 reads CARKLRDSKNIQYF. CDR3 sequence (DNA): TGTGCCAGGAAACTTCGGGACAGTAAAAACATTCAGTACTTC.